This T cell receptor beta chain derives from a study of Ad26.COV2.S vaccination and SARS-CoV-2 variants. V lost 1 base and J lost 5, with 12 bases in between. Germline V CDR1 and CDR2: SEHNR, FQNEAQ (reference sequence). The CDR3 totals 14 residues. Profiling relied on immunoSEQ multiplex PCR, and the TCRdb table lists in-frame clones only, not all of them. This sample has approximately 480,000 clones, with 70% to 90% found just once. With regard to this clone: As yet, its antigen is unknown.

Points from the study as a whole: Substantial breadth in spike-specific CD8+ and CD4+ T cell responses was reportedly seen after vaccination. Individuals receiving vaccine had higher spike-specific TCR breadth than placebo recipients did.

The treatment denotes: some 20 received Ad26.COV2.S at low or high dose, single or two shots; about 5 received placebo; per-sample allocation not given. Day 63 after the first vaccine or placebo injection was the time point for sampling. The sequence was obtained from a person aged 18-65 years who received the Ad26.COV2.S COVID-19 vaccine or a placebo. V gene TRBV7-9 combines with J gene TRBJ2-7; D is perhaps TRBD1 or TRBD2 (6 bases each). The sequenced sample was peripheral blood, obtained in a trial of Ad26.COV2.S vaccine versus placebo. The CDR3: CASSLVGGGDEQYF. The CDR3 DNA reads TGTGCCAGCAGCTTAGTTGGGGGCGGGGACGAGCAGTACTTC. Full variable domain (remainder filled in from reference TRBV7-9 and TRBJ2-7): DTGVSQNPRHKITKRGQNVTFRCDPISEHNRLYWYRQTLGQGPEFLTYFQNEAQLEKSRLLSDRFSAERPKGSFSTLEIQRTEQGDSAMYLCASSLVGGGDEQYFGPGTRLTVT.